The present T cell receptor beta chain was sequenced within a study of T cell clonotyping in hematopoietic cell transplantation. CDR3 length equals 16 residues. V shed 5 bases and J 2 bases; nucleotides not matched to a gene: 8. Per germline, CDR1 SNHLY and CDR2 FYNNEI. Clones were read by immunoSEQ multiplex PCR, and TCRdb kept only the in-frame ones, dropping some. The sample lists 9,500 to 12,000 clones, 89% occurring once. With regard to this clone: Its antigen is still unknown.

Study-wide results and caveats: No sorting was done, leaving CD4 and CD8 contributions mixed.

The sample in question was PBMCs, obtained 180 days after allogeneic stem cell transplant. The V and J genes are TRBV2 and TRBJ2-3, with 9 nucleotides matching TRBD1. This sequence was found in a male patient aged 55 to 69 who had an allogeneic stem cell transplant from an unrelated donor, so the T cells may come from the graft donor. Some clones in this sample may be carry-over from other donors' samples. In nucleotides, the CDR3 is TGTGCCAGCAGTTACAGGGGGCTAGGGGCCACAGATACGCAGTATTTT. Its translation is CASSYRGLGATDTQYF.